This entry lists 14 T cell receptor beta chains sequenced from one sample in a study of cytomegalovirus exposure and HLA in healthy donors (dated by TCRdb to between 2016 and 2019). The method was the immunoSEQ multiplex PCR assay. For the multiplex PCR, a mixture combining 60 forward primers for TCR Vbeta segments and 13 reverse primers for TCR Jbeta segments was used. TCRdb carries this immuneACCESS record with in-frame sequences only. Its versions omit some clonotypes, under half of them owing to an unresolved V gene in the studies checked, with the rest unexplained. The sample data list about 130,000 clones, and approximately 80% of these were observed just once. The ten largest clones take up about 3.3% of the sample. Sequencing was carried out using PBMCs. Receptor source: a male donor in good health and CMV-seronegative.

The gene calls are TRBV6-5 and TRBJ1-5; D ambiguous. V lost 4 bases, J lost 7 bases, and 17 bases lay in between. The CDR3 is 15 residues long. Germline-derived CDR1 and CDR2 are MNHEY and SVGAGI. The CDR3 bases are TGTGCCAGCAGTTCGTTCCACACAGTGAACCAGCCCCAGCATTTT. It is translated as CASSSFHTVNQPQHF.

The chain joins TRBV6-1 to TRBJ1-4; weak D call: TRBD1 (5 bases). This CDR3 spans 13 amino acids. Trimming cost V 3 bases and J 13 bases, with 15 bases left between them. The germline V gene encodes CDR1 MNHNS and CDR2 SASEGT. The CDR3 loop is CASSEGVGGVLFF. The CDR3 DNA is TGTGCCAGCAGTGAGGGGGTTGGGGGGGTACTGTTTTTT.

In this sample, this clone turned up a few times. The V call is TRBV7-9, the J call TRBJ1-1; weak D call: TRBD1 (5 bases). Germline assignment: CDR1 SEHNR and CDR2 FQNEAQ (reference sequence). The length of the CDR3 is 13 residues. The V end lost 5 bases, the J end lost 8 bases, and 15 bases lay between the germline ends. CDR3 in DNA: TGTGCCAGCAGCCCTCTCCGGGGGTCGGAAGCTTTCTTT. This codes for CASSPLRGSEAFF.

This rearrangement joins TRBV7-2 to TRBJ2-3; 9 nucleotides line up with TRBD2. Germline lookup yields CDR1 SGHTA and CDR2 FQGNSA. This CDR3 is built from 19 residues. Trimming took 0 bases from V and 5 from J; bases not matched to a gene: 15. The CDR3 loop reads CASSLAPGGRALSIDTQYF. For the CDR3, the DNA is TGTGCCAGCAGCTTAGCGCCGGGCGGGAGGGCCCTCTCAATAGATACGCAGTATTTT. Using reference TRBV7-2 and TRBJ2-3 for the parts outside the CDR3, the full variable domain is GAGVSQSPSNKVTEKGKDVELRCDPISGHTALYWYRQSLGQGLEFLIYFQGNSAPDKSGLPSDRFSAERTGGSVSTLTIQRTQQEDSAVYLCASSLAPGGRALSIDTQYFGPGTRLTVL.

The gene calls are TRBV5-1 and TRBJ2-1, with TRBD2 matching 13 bases. The CDR3 is 15 amino acids. The ends lost 5 bases at V and 10 bases at J; junction bases unmatched: 9. Germline assignment: CDR1 SGHRS and CDR2 YFSETQ. The CDR3 DNA reads TGCGCCAGCAGGGGGGAGGGACTAGCGGGGAACGAGCAGTTCTTC. Its protein is CASRGEGLAGNEQFF.

The chain combines TRBV11-2 with TRBJ2-7; no definite D call. The CDR3 spans 15 residues. Per the germline V gene, CDR1 is SGHAT and CDR2 is FQNNGV. Trimming pared 1 base from V and 0 bases from J, leaving 10 bases between. CDR3 protein: CASSLVTRSSYEQYF. CDR3 nucleotides: TGTGCCAGCAGCTTAGTAACACGGAGCTCCTACGAGCAGTACTTC.

The gene calls are TRBV4-1 and TRBJ1-6, with D uncertain. Trimming stripped 0 bases from V and 3 bases from J, with 6 bases between. This CDR3 comprises 15 residues. Germline V gene lookup returns CDR1 MGHRA and CDR2 YSYEKL. The CDR3 DNA follows: TGCGCCAGCAGCCAAGAAACGGTCTATAATTCACCCCTCCACTTT. Protein sequence: CASSQETVYNSPLHF.

This clone was found a few times. V usage is TRBV5-6 and J usage is TRBJ2-4; 9 nucleotides line up with TRBD1. Germline assignment: CDR1 SGHDT and CDR2 YYEEEE. The CDR3 has 16 residues. V lost 0 bases and J lost 12; bases outside the gene matches: 13. As DNA, the CDR3 is TGTGCCAGCAGCTTGGGGTCCGGGACAGGGTTTTTTACTCAGTACTTC. Its translation: CASSLGSGTGFFTQYF. Combining the CDR3 with reference TRBV5-6 and TRBJ2-4 gives the whole variable domain DAGVTQSPTHLIKTRGQQVTLRCSPKSGHDTVSWYQQALGQGPQFIFQYYEEEERQRGNFPDRFSGHQFPNYSSELNVNALLLGDSALYLCASSLGSGTGFFTQYFGAGTRLSVL.

The CDR3 spells CASSLARGEPFKGGYTF. In DNA, the CDR3 is TGTGCCAGCAGCTTAGCGCGGGGGGAGCCGTTTAAGGGTGGCTACACCTTC. The gene calls are TRBV7-8 and TRBJ1-2, with D perhaps matching TRBD1 (5 bases). From germline, CDR1 is SGHVS and CDR2 FQNEAQ. This CDR3 region has 17 residues. V lost 0 bases, J lost 7 bases, and 21 bases lay in between.

This clone appeared a few times. This chain links TRBV6-4 with TRBJ2-1, with TRBD1 matching 11 bases. CDR3 length equals 16 residues. Germline V CDR1 and CDR2: MRHNA, SNTAGT. J lost 6 bases, V lost 10 bases, and 14 bases had no gene match. CDR3 loop: CATSMFGQGAINEQFF. In nucleotides, the CDR3 is TGTGCCACCTCTATGTTCGGACAGGGGGCGATCAATGAGCAGTTCTTC.

This clone occurred a few times. The chain has TRBV10-1 and TRBJ1-2; TRBD1 matches 9 bases. J was trimmed by 6 bases and V by 3 bases; bases with no gene match: 8. The length of the CDR3 is 15 residues. Germline CDR1 WNHNN, CDR2 SYGVQD (reference sequence). CDR3: CASSELDRGRHGYTF. As DNA, the CDR3 is TGCGCCAGCAGTGAATTGGACAGGGGACGTCATGGCTACACCTTC.

V gene TRBV5-1 combines with J gene TRBJ1-4, with 8 bases that match TRBD1. V gave up 4 bases and J gave up 2 bases; unmatched junction bases: 7. The CDR3 runs to 16 residues. Germline V gene data show CDR1 as SGHRS and CDR2 as YFSETQ. The CDR3 sequence: CASSGGTGLTNEKLFF. The DNA for the CDR3 is TGCGCCAGCAGCGGTGGGACAGGTCTTACTAATGAAAAACTGTTTTTT.

V gene TRBV10-3 combines with J gene TRBJ2-7; 7 nucleotides agree with TRBD2. The CDR3 runs 12 residues. The trim removed 10 bases at V and 2 bases at J, leaving 5 bases unmatched. CDR1 ENHRY and CDR2 SYGVKD come from the germline V gene. The CDR3 spells CASTAGAYEQYF. CDR3 nucleotide sequence: TGTGCCAGCACCGCGGGAGCCTACGAGCAGTACTTC.

The rearrangement joins TRBV19 to TRBJ2-1, with TRBD2 identical over 7 bases. This CDR3 has 15 residues. V lost 5 bases, J lost 0 bases, and 4 bases stayed unmatched. Per germline, CDR1 LNHDA and CDR2 SQIVND (reference sequence). The CDR3 protein is CASSPAGSSYNEQFF. The CDR3 DNA sequence: TGTGCCAGTAGTCCAGCGGGGAGCTCCTACAATGAGCAGTTCTTC.